The T cell receptor (beta chain) under discussion was sequenced for a study of breast tumors, draining lymph nodes, adjacent tissues (dated by TCRdb to 2016 to 2018). Background for the entire study: TCR beta repertoires were compared across tumor, adjacent nontumor tissue and axillary lymph nodes obtained from breast cancer patients. The study aimed to assess the relationships and possible T-cell exchange between tumor, surrounding tissue and draining lymph node repertoires in human breast cancer. Findings and caveats that apply to the study as a whole: Tumor and nontumor tissue repertoires were significantly more similar in luminal-like than in basal-like breast cancer. A scenario in which most tumor T cells derive from the lymph node and then expand within tumor tissue was judged to be consistent with the data. The conclusion that tumor T cells originate in lymph nodes was presented as consistent with a hypothesis rather than as directly demonstrated. Tumors showed preferential V and J gene usage, and their T-cell repertoire diversity fell below that of lymph nodes yet above that of nontumor tissue.

Lymph node samples came from the axillary draining lymph nodes of breast cancer patients. Sequenced on an Illumina HiSeq 2000. Multiplex PCR amplification was used to build the TCR beta chain libraries. The amplified TCR beta chain products were analyzed by high-throughput sequencing. The public sequencing data were trimmed at Q25 with fastp and processed into clonotypes with MiXCR by TCRdb, which kept only in-frame beta chains. Rows merge per CDR3 protein into single entries with the most common DNA and genes. Across this sample there are about 170,000 distinct CDR3 sequences, with approximately 30% seen only once. Clones ranked in the top ten supply about 4.1% of the sample. This clonotype was counted ten times or more. What antigen it recognizes has not been identified. Base qualities are not recorded, but no much larger clone differs from it by a single base. The TCR originated in a female donor with breast cancer. Some clones in this sample may be carry-over from other donors' samples. Sample: axillary lymph node tissue.

The CDR3 has the sequence CASSLLAVEGEQFF. The nucleotides read TGTGCCAGCAGCTTACTCGCGGTGGAGGGGGAGCAGTTCTTC. The sequence links TRBV7-3 to TRBJ2-1; TRBD2 is possibly the D segment (6 matching bases). Inclusive of the bounding cysteine and phenylalanine, the CDR3 is 14 residues long. Kept here is only the CDR3 DNA, which spans 42 bases and is read in frame from base 1. V is shortened by 2 bases, J by 10 bases, and the region joining them spans 15 bases. CDR1 SGHTA and CDR2 FQGTGA were looked up in the germline V gene.